These T cell receptor beta chains were read from a single sample in a study of blood T cell repertoires in COVID-19. Produced via immunoSEQ multiplex PCR; TCRdb's table is partial and in-frame only. The repertoire holds approximately 150,000 clones, approximately 89% seen once, with under 2% in the top ten. Sequenced: peripheral blood. Receptors were obtained from a human donor in a cohort sampled during active COVID-19. The CDR3 runs from the conserved cysteine through the conserved F or W. Each record gives: V gene, D gene, J gene, clone size, CDR3 protein, CDR3 DNA. A D gene is named only where the DNA matches it firmly. The size entry is marked missing in some rows and otherwise reads once, few, many or a size class.

TRBV4-1	NA	TRBJ1-1	NA	CASSQSGTPNLHTEAFF	TGCGCCAGCAGCCAATCCGGGACACCAAACCTTCACACTGAAGCTTTCTTT
TRBV11-1	NA	TRBJ1-5	NA	CASSLRGGQPQHF	TGTGCCAGCAGCTTAAGAGGCGGTCAGCCCCAGCATTTT
TRBV29-1	TRBD1	TRBJ1-4	few	CSVGGTGPKLFF	TGCAGCGTTGGGGGGACAGGGCCAAAACTGTTTTTT
TRBV5-6	TRBD1	TRBJ2-7	NA	CASSSLDRAGYEQYF	TGTGCCAGCAGCTCCTTGGACAGGGCGGGCTACGAGCAGTACTTC
TRBV9	TRBD1	TRBJ2-2	once	CASSGHRGQVGTGELFF	TGTGCCAGCAGCGGCCACAGGGGGCAAGTTGGTACCGGGGAGCTGTTTTTT
TRBV18	NA	TRBJ2-7	NA	CASSPTVSYEQYF	TGTGCCAGCTCACCGACAGTATCCTACGAGCAGTACTTC
TRBV11-2	NA	TRBJ1-1	NA	CASSLDNSLGTEAFF	TGTGCCAGCAGCTTAGATAACAGTTTGGGCACTGAAGCTTTCTTT
TRBV9	NA	TRBJ2-5	NA	CASTPGSFQETQYF	TGTGCCAGCACCCCGGGGTCGTTTCAAGAGACCCAGTACTTC
TRBV9	TRBD1	TRBJ2-1	NA	CASSVKTGAVRNEQFF	TGTGCCAGCAGCGTCAAGACAGGGGCAGTACGTAATGAGCAGTTCTTC
TRBV27	NA	TRBJ1-2	NA	CASRAANYGYTF	TGTGCCAGCAGAGCAGCGAACTATGGCTACACCTTC
TRBV6-1	TRBD1	TRBJ1-2	NA	CASSEAIFAGGSGYGYTF	TGTGCCAGCAGTGAAGCTATCTTCGCAGGGGGCTCTGGCTATGGCTACACCTTC
TRBV2	NA	TRBJ2-5	NA	CASSEITRGTQYF	TGTGCCAGCAGTGAAATAACTAGAGGGACCCAGTACTTC
TRBV19	NA	TRBJ2-3	NA	CASTPTTGRGPSTDTQYF	TGTGCCAGTACCCCCACGACAGGCCGCGGGCCTAGCACAGATACGCAGTATTTT
TRBV10-3	NA	TRBJ2-7	NA	CAISEPQRGTSYEQYF	TGTGCCATCAGTGAGCCTCAACGGGGGACCTCATACGAGCAGTACTTC
TRBV5-1	NA	TRBJ2-5	once	CASSLSETQYF	TGCGCCAGCAGCTTAAGCGAGACCCAGTACTTC
TRBV4-2	TRBD2	TRBJ2-3	NA	CASSQAASGGASDTQYF	TGTGCCAGCAGCCAAGCTGCTAGCGGGGGGGCCTCAGATACGCAGTATTTT
TRBV4-1	NA	TRBJ1-2	NA	CASSLQGSSGYTF	TGCGCCAGCAGCCTACAGGGCTCAAGCGGCTACACCTTC
TRBV6-4	NA	TRBJ2-2	NA	CASSPGVDTGELFF	TGTGCCAGCAGCCCGGGGGTTGACACCGGGGAGCTGTTTTTT
TRBV19	NA	TRBJ2-3	NA	CASTRGAGTDTQYF	TGTGCCAGTACCCGGGGGGCGGGCACAGATACGCAGTATTTT
TRBV11-2	NA	TRBJ1-1	NA	CASSPWEGRQHTEAFF	TGTGCCAGCAGCCCCTGGGAGGGGCGCCAACACACTGAAGCTTTCTTT
TRBV20-1	NA	TRBJ2-3	NA	CSAGDTQYF	TGCAGTGCGGGCGATACGCAGTATTTT
TRBV30	TRBD2	TRBJ2-3	NA	CAWEFTSGARPDTQYF	TGTGCCTGGGAATTTACTAGCGGGGCACGGCCAGATACGCAGTATTTT
TRBV20-1	TRBD1	TRBJ2-1	NA	CSASDRDREHNEQFF	TGCAGTGCTAGTGACCGGGACAGGGAACACAATGAGCAGTTCTTC
TRBV5-1	TRBD1	TRBJ2-7	NA	CASSLGTGNMYEQYF	TGCGCCAGCAGCCTCGGGACAGGGAATATGTACGAGCAGTACTTC
TRBV27	TRBD1	TRBJ1-1	NA	CASSLYAPGQGTKNTEAFF	TGTGCCAGCAGTTTATACGCTCCGGGACAGGGGACAAAGAACACTGAAGCTTTCTTT
TRBV4-1	TRBD1	TRBJ1-6	NA	CASSQVDRGDNSPLHF	TGCGCCAGCAGCCAGGTGGACAGGGGAGACAATTCACCCCTCCACTTT
TRBV19	TRBD2	TRBJ2-2	NA	CASSVRRGVNTGELFF	TGTGCCAGTAGTGTGAGGCGGGGGGTGAACACCGGGGAGCTGTTTTTT
TRBV10-3	NA	TRBJ1-6	NA	CAISPGSGDNSPLHF	TGTGCCATCAGCCCCGGGTCAGGGGATAATTCACCCCTCCACTTT
TRBV6-5	NA	TRBJ2-3	NA	CASTAGLSTDTQYF	TGTGCCAGCACCGCGGGTCTTAGCACAGATACGCAGTATTTT
TRBV7-2	TRBD1	TRBJ1-2	once	CASSPWTGDAGGYTF	TGTGCCAGCAGCCCATGGACAGGGGACGCGGGGGGCTACACCTTC
TRBV5-1	NA	TRBJ2-3	NA	CASSPHGGEGADTQYF	TGCGCCAGCAGCCCTCACGGTGGGGAGGGGGCAGATACGCAGTATTTT
TRBV6-6	TRBD2	TRBJ2-1	NA	CASSYAGGYNEQFF	TGTGCCAGCAGCTACGCGGGGGGTTACAATGAGCAGTTCTTC
TRBV10-3	NA	TRBJ2-3	NA	CAISGGGGPDTQYF	TGTGCCATCAGCGGCGGCGGGGGCCCAGATACGCAGTATTTT
TRBV10-3	TRBD2	TRBJ2-7	NA	CAISRGGDLYEQYF	TGTGCCATCAGCCGCGGGGGGGATCTATACGAGCAGTACTTC
TRBV18	NA	TRBJ1-6	NA	CASSPSGSPLHF	TGTGCCAGCTCACCCTCGGGTTCACCCCTCCACTTT
TRBV18	NA	TRBJ1-4	NA	CASSPRHISTNEKLFF	TGTGCCAGCTCACCACGGCATATCTCAACTAATGAAAAACTGTTTTTT
TRBV19	NA	TRBJ1-2	NA	CASKRANGGDFFLNYGYTF	TGTGCCAGTAAAAGGGCAAATGGAGGGGACTTCTTTCTTAACTATGGCTACACCTTC
TRBV9	TRBD2	TRBJ2-3	NA	CASSAATSGGSTDTQYF	TGTGCCAGCAGCGCCGCGACTAGCGGGGGGTCCACAGATACGCAGTATTTT
TRBV27	TRBD1	TRBJ1-6	NA	CASSPDRVYSPLHF	TGTGCCAGCAGTCCCGACAGGGTTTACTCACCCCTCCACTTT
TRBV6-6	NA	TRBJ1-1	NA	CASSVRDREAFF	TGTGCCAGCAGTGTCCGAGACAGGGAAGCTTTCTTT
TRBV4-2	NA	TRBJ2-7	NA	CASSLGVGVEQYF	TGTGCCAGCAGCCTTGGGGTAGGGGTCGAGCAGTACTTC
TRBV15	NA	TRBJ2-7	NA	CATSRDKTGEQYF	TGTGCCACCAGCAGAGATAAAACAGGCGAGCAGTACTTC
TRBV6-2/TRBV6-3	NA	TRBJ2-3	NA	CASSYPAGGEYF	TGTGCCAGCAGTTACCCGGCAGGCGGGGAGTATTTT
TRBV7-2	NA	TRBJ2-3	NA	CASRSVWSTDTQYF	TGTGCCAGCAGGAGCGTGTGGAGCACAGATACGCAGTATTTT
TRBV9	NA	TRBJ2-7	NA	CASSVGSASSYEQYF	TGTGCCAGCAGCGTAGGAAGCGCGAGCTCCTACGAGCAGTACTTC
TRBV7-2	TRBD1	TRBJ2-7	NA	CASSVGQVAFGSYEQYF	TGTGCCAGCAGCGTGGGACAGGTCGCGTTCGGCTCCTACGAGCAGTACTTC
TRBV3-1/TRBV3-2	NA	TRBJ1-2	NA	CASSQQTGLRGYTF	TGTGCCAGCAGCCAACAAACAGGGCTCCGGGGCTACACCTTC
TRBV7-8	TRBD2	TRBJ2-3	once	CASSYSGGAGTDTQYF	TGTGCCAGCAGCTATAGCGGGGGGGCTGGCACAGATACGCAGTATTTT
TRBV6-2/TRBV6-3	TRBD1	TRBJ2-5	NA	CASSATGQTGAQYF	TGTGCCAGCAGTGCCACGGGACAGACCGGGGCCCAGTACTTC
TRBV9	TRBD2	TRBJ2-1	NA	CASSVGTSGGAYNEQFF	TGTGCCAGCAGCGTGGGGACTAGCGGGGGGGCCTACAATGAGCAGTTCTTC
TRBV11-3	TRBD1	TRBJ2-1	NA	CASSLEPGTGLNEQFF	TGTGCCAGCAGCTTAGAACCCGGGACAGGGCTCAATGAGCAGTTCTTC
TRBV20-1	NA	TRBJ2-7	few	CSARDIYEQYF	TGCAGTGCTAGAGATATCTACGAGCAGTACTTC
TRBV5-4	TRBD1	TRBJ1-2	NA	CASSLQFSGGPNYGYTF	TGTGCCAGCAGCTTGCAATTTTCAGGGGGCCCTAACTATGGCTACACCTTC
TRBV4-2	TRBD1	TRBJ2-6	NA	CASSQMAGTGGANVLTF	TGTGCCAGCAGCCAGATGGCCGGGACAGGTGGGGCCAACGTCCTGACTTTC
TRBV12-3/TRBV12-4	TRBD1	TRBJ1-1	few	CASSLTGDTEAFF	TGTGCCAGCAGTTTGACAGGGGACACTGAAGCTTTCTTT